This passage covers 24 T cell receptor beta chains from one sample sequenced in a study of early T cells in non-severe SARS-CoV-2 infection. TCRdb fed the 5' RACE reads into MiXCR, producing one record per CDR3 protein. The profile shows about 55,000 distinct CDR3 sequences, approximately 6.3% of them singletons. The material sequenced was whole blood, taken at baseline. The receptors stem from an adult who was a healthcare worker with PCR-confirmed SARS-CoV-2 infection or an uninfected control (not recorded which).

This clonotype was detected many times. The CDR3 here is CASSPRVFNSPLHF. In nucleotides, the CDR3 is TGTGCCAGCAGTCCCCGGGTCTTCAATTCACCCCTCCACTTT. The chain joins TRBV27 to TRBJ1-6; D is ambiguous. V was cut by 5 bases and J by 7 bases, with 12 bases left in between. Germline V gene sequence: CDR1 MNHEY, CDR2 SMNVEV (reference sequence). This CDR3 has 14 residues.

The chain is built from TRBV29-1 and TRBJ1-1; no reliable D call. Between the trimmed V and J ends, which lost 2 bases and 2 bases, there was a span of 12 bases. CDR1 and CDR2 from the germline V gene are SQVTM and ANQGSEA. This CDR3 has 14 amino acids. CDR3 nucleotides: TGCAGCGTTGAAAAGTCCCCACTAAACACTGAAGCTTTCTTT. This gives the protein CSVEKSPLNTEAFF.

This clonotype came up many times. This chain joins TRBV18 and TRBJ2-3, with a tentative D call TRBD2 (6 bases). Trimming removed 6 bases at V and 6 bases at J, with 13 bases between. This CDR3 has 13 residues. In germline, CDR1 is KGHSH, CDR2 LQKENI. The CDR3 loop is CASSLGGPDTQYF. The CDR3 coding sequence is TGTGCCAGCTCCCTCGGGGGTCCCGATACGCAGTATTTT. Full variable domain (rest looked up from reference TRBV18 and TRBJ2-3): NAGVMQNPRHLVRRRGQEARLRCSPMKGHSHVYWYRQLPEEGLKFMVYLQKENIIDESGMPKERFSAEFPKEGPSILRIQQVVRGDSAAYFCASSLGGPDTQYFGPGTRLTVL.

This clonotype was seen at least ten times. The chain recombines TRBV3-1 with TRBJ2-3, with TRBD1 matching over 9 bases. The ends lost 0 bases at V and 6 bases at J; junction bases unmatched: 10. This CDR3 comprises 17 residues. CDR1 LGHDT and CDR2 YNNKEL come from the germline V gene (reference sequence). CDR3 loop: CASSQDPGTGRGDTQYF. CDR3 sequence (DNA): TGTGCCAGCAGCCAAGATCCCGGGACAGGGAGAGGGGATACGCAGTATTTT.

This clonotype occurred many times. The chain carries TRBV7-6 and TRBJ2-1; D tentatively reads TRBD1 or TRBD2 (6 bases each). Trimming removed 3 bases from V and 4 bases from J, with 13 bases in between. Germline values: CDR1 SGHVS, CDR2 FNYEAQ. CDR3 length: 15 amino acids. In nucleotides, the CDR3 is TGTGCCAGCAGCTTCTCGTGGGGGGCTTACAATGAGCAGTTCTTC. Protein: CASSFSWGAYNEQFF.

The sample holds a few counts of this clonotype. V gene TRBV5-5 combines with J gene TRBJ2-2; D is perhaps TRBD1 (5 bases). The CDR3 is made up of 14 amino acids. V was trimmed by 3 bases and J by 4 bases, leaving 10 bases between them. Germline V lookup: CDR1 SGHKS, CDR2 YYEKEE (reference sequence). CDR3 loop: CASSSGAGTGELFF. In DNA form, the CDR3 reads TGTGCCAGCAGCTCTGGGGCTGGCACCGGGGAGCTGTTTTTT.

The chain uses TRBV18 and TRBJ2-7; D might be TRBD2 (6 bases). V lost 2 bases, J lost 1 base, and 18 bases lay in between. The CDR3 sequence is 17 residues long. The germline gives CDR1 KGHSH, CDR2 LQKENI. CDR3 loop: CASSPGLIRGTSYEQYF. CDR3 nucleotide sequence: TGTGCCAGCTCACCAGGGCTTATACGGGGGACGTCCTACGAGCAGTACTTC.

CDR3 nucleotides: TGTGCCAGCAGCTTACAGGGCGGCACTGGAAACACCATATATTTT. This codes for CASSLQGGTGNTIYF. The chain is built from TRBV7-2 and TRBJ1-3; D possibly corresponds to TRBD1 (5 bases). V lost 2 bases to trimming and J lost 2 bases, with 10 bases between them. The CDR3 covers 15 residues. Germline CDR1 SGHTA, CDR2 FQGNSA.

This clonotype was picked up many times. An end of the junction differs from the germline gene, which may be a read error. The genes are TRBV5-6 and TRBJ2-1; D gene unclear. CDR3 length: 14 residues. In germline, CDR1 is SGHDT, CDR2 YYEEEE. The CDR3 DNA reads TGTGCCAGCGGCTTTTCCGGGTCTTACAATGAGCAGTTCTTC. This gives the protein CASGFSGSYNEQFF.

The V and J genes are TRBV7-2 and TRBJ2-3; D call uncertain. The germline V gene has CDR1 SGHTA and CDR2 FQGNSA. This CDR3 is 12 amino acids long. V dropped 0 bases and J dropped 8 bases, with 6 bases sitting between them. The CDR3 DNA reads TGTGCCAGCAGCTTAGCGCCCCTTACGCAGTATTTT. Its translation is CASSLAPLTQYF.

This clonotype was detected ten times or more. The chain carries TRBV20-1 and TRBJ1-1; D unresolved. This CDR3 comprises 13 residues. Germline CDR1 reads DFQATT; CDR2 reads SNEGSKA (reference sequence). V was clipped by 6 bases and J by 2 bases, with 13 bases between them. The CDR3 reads CSAHSSSNTEAFF. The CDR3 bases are TGCAGTGCCCACTCCTCTTCCAACACTGAAGCTTTCTTT.

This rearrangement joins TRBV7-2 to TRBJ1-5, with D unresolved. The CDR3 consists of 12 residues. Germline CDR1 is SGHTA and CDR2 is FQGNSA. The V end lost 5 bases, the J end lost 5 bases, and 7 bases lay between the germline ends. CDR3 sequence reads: CASSADYQPQHF. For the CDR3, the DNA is TGTGCCAGCAGCGCGGATTATCAGCCCCAGCATTTT.

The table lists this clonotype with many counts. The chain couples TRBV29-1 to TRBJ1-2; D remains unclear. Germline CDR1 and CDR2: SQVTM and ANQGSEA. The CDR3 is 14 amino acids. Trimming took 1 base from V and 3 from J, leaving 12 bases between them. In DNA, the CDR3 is TGCAGCGTTGAAGTGACAAACTGGGACTATGGCTACACCTTC. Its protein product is CSVEVTNWDYGYTF.

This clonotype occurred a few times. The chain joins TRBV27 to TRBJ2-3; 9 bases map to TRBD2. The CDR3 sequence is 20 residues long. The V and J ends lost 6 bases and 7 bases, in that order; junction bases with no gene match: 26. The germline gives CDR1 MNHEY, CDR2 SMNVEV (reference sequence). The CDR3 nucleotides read TGTGCCAGCAGGCCCCCTGCTAGCGGGGATCCTATTACATCTGAAAATACGCAGTATTTT. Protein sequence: CASRPPASGDPITSENTQYF.

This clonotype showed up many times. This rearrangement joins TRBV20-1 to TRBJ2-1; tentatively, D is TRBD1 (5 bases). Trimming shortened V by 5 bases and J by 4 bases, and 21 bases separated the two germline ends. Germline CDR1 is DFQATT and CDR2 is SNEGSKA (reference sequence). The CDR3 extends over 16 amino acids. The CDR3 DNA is TGCAGTGCTCCGACTTCCCTCCTTGGGGCTTACAATGAGCAGTTCTTC. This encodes CSAPTSLLGAYNEQFF.

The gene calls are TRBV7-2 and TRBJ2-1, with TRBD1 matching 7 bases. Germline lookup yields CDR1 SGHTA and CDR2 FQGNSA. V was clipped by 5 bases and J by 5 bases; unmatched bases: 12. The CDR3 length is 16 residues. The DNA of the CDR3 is TGTGCCAGCAGCGCTTACGGGACAGAGAGTAACAATGAGCAGTTCTTC. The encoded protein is CASSAYGTESNNEQFF. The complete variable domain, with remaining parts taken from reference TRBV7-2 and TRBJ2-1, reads GAGVSQSPSNKVTEKGKDVELRCDPISGHTALYWYRQSLGQGLEFLIYFQGNSAPDKSGLPSDRFSAERTGGSVSTLTIQRTQQEDSAVYLCASSAYGTESNNEQFFGPGTRLTVL.

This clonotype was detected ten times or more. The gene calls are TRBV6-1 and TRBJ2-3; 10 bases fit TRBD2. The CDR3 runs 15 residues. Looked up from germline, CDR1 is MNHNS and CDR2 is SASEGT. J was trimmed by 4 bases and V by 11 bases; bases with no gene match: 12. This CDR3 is CAATGSGGRADTQYF. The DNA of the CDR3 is TGTGCCGCCACGGGTAGCGGGGGGCGGGCAGATACGCAGTATTTT.

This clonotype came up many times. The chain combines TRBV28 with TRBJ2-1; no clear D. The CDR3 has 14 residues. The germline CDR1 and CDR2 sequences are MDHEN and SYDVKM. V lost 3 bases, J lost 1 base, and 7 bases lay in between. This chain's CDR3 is CASSFQISYNEQFF. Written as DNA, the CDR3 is TGTGCCAGCAGTTTCCAGATTTCCTACAATGAGCAGTTCTTC.

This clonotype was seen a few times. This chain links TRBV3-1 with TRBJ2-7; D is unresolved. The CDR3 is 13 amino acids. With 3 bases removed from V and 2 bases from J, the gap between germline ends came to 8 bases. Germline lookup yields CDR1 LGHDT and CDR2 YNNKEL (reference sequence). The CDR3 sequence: CASSHATAYEQYF. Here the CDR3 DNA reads TGTGCCAGCAGCCACGCCACGGCCTACGAGCAGTACTTC.

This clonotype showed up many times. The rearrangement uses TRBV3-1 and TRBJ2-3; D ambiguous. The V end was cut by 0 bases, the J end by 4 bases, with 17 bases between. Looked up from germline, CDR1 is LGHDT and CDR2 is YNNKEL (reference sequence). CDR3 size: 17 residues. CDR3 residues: CASSQDWRPSSPDTQYF. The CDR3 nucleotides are TGTGCCAGCAGCCAAGATTGGAGACCATCGTCCCCAGATACGCAGTATTTT.

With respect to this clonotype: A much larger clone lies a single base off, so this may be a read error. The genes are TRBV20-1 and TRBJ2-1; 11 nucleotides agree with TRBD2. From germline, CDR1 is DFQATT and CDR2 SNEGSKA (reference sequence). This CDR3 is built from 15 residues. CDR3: CNATSLAGGHNEQFF. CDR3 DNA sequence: TGCAATGCTACCTCGCTAGCGGGGGGCCACAATGAGCAGTTCTTC.

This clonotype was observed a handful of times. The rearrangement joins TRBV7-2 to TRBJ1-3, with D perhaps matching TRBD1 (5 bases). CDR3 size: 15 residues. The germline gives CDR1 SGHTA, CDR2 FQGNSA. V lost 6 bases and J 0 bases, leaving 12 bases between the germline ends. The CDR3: CASRPTVYSGNTIYF. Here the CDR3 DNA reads TGTGCCAGCAGACCGACAGTCTACTCTGGAAACACCATATATTTT. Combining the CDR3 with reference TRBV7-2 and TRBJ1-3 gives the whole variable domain GAGVSQSPSNKVTEKGKDVELRCDPISGHTALYWYRQSLGQGLEFLIYFQGNSAPDKSGLPSDRFSAERTGGSVSTLTIQRTQQEDSAVYLCASRPTVYSGNTIYFGEGSWLTVV.

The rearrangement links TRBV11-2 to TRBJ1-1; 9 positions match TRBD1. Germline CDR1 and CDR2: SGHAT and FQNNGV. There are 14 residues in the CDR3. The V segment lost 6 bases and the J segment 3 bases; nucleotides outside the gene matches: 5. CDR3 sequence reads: CASSPWDRDTEAFF. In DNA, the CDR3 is TGTGCCAGCAGTCCCTGGGACAGGGACACTGAAGCTTTCTTT. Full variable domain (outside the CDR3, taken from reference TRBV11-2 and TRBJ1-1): EAGVAQSPRYKIIEKRQSVAFWCNPISGHATLYWYQQILGQGPKLLIQFQNNGVVDDSQLPKDRFSAERLKGVDSTLKIQPAKLEDSAVYLCASSPWDRDTEAFFGQGTRLTVV.

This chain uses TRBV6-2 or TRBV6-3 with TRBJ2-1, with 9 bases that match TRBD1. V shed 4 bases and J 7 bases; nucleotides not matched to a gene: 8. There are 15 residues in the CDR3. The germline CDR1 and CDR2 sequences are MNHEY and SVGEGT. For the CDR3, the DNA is TGTGCCAGCAGTTCAAAACAGGGGGCGGGAAATGAGCAGTTCTTC. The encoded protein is CASSSKQGAGNEQFF.